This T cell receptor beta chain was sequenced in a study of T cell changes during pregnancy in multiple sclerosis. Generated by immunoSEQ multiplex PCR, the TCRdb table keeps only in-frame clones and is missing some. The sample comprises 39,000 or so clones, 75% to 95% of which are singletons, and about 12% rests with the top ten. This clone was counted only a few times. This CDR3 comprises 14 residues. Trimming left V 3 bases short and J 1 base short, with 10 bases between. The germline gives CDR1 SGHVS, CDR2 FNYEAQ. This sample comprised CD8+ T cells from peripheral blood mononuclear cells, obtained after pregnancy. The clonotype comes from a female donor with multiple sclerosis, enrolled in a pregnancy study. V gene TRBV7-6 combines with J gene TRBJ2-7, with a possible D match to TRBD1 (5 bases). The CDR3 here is CASSFGSGSYEQYF. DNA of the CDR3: TGTGCCAGCAGCTTTGGCTCAGGGTCCTACGAGCAGTACTTC.